This TCR beta chain was profiled in a study of T cells in localized non-small cell lung cancer (dated by TCRdb to about 2020). Regarding the study in general: The study analyzed T cell repertoires of hundreds of early-stage NSCLC patients, comparing tumors and uninvolved tumor-adjacent lungs. The mean age of the NSCLC patients was around 65 years, with 120 to 150 men and 95 to 110 women. The cohort comprised some 240 treatment-naïve NSCLC patients with resected, localized lung tumors. The paper as a whole reports these results and caveats: Uninvolved tumor-adjacent lung showed the highest T cell clonality, higher than tumor, which suggests more focused antigenic responses in the adjacent lung. A median of about 50 of the top 100 tumor clones turned up in the paired uninvolved adjacent lung, and under 30 of those clones also ranked among the top 100 of that same adjacent lung. Because of the exploratory design, TCR variables were selected using unadjusted p-values without false-discovery rate correction. Because multi-region sequencing of the tumors was not done, intratumor heterogeneity could not be ruled out. Higher T cell density in blood was associated with longer overall survival, whereas higher clonality in adjacent lung was associated with shorter survival.

CDR1 and CDR2 are read off the germline V gene as MNHNS and SASEGT. The CDR3 runs 16 residues from the cysteine to the phenylalanine. Only CDR3 DNA remains: 48 bases, in frame from the first base. V is cut back by 8 bases and J by 6 bases, with 16 bases in the junction unmatched. About this clone itself: The antigen this receptor binds is unknown. Base qualities are not provided; no much larger clone lies one nucleotide away.

At diagnosis, tumor, uninvolved tumor-adjacent lung and peripheral blood were collected and then preserved as a mix of FFPE and fresh-frozen material. For TCR repertoire profiling, blood samples were analyzed in the form of peripheral blood mononuclear cells. The immunoSEQ Assay was used to sequence TCR beta CDR3 regions from DNA. Per the authors' processing: To compute T cell density, TCR beta template counts were normalized to usable DNA, which was estimated by amplifying housekeeping genes. Richness was estimated using the preseqR package, with extrapolation to 400,000 templates for PBMC samples and to 120,000 templates for tissue samples. Clonality was calculated as one minus Pielou's evenness. Tissue-enriched TCRs were identified by differential abundance testing using productive amino-acid clonotypes, minimum total count 5 and alpha 0.1. The Jaccard Index and the Morisita Overlap Index were used to quantify repertoire overlap between compartments. GLIPH grouped TCR beta CDR3s together with public tetramer-defined viral CDR3s, and a viral motif had to include at least three viral sequences and also show V-gene enrichment. TCRdb provides this immuneACCESS table in a form limited to in-frame rearrangements. Some clones are lacking; in checked studies, under half of them reflect an unresolved V gene, and why the rest are absent is not known. The DNA was the basis for D and trimming; V, J and clone size are from that table. A total of 59,000 or so clones appear in this sample, 80% to 95% of them only once. The ten top clones hold just under 20% of the sample.

The sequences come from peripheral blood, collected before any cancer treatment. The TCR sequence derives from a man aged 40-75 years with stage I lung adenocarcinoma. The chain couples TRBV6-1 to TRBJ2-5; the central 9 bases match TRBD2. The CDR3 region has the sequence CASCGGAGGPGKTQYF. The DNA sequence is TGTGCCAGCTGTGGCGGGGCGGGAGGGCCGGGGAAGACCCAGTACTTC.